A single sample is the source of the 9 T cell receptor beta chains below, sequenced in a study of shared clonotypes between healthy human individuals. Assay used: immunoSEQ multiplex PCR; TCRdb lists only in-frame clones, some missing. The sample includes 780,000 or so clones, approximately 72% of them seen just once. Sequenced: memory CD4+ T cells sorted from blood. Subset described: CD45RA-negative fraction. The receptors were gathered from a woman aged 25 to 39 in good health.

The V call is TRBV28, the J call TRBJ2-7, with TRBD2 matching 9 bases. Germline V CDR1 and CDR2: MDHEN, SYDVKM. V lost 8 bases, J lost 0 bases, and 8 bases stayed unmatched. This CDR3 is 15 amino acids long. The CDR3 loop reads CASGEAGGPSYEQYF. The CDR3 DNA is TGTGCCAGCGGCGAAGCGGGAGGACCCTCCTACGAGCAGTACTTC. The whole variable domain, filled in from reference TRBV28 and TRBJ2-7, reads DVKVTQSSRYLVKRTGEKVFLECVQDMDHENMFWYRQDPGLGLRLIYFSYDVKMKEKGDIPEGYSVSREKKERFSLILESASTNQTSMYLCASGEAGGPSYEQYFGPGTRLTVT.

This chain links TRBV9 with TRBJ1-2, with TRBD1 as a possible D gene (6 bases). The V end lost 4 bases, the J end lost 8 bases, and 18 bases lay between the germline ends. Germline loops: CDR1 SGDLS, CDR2 YYNGEE. The CDR3 is 14 residues long. CDR3 sequence reads: CASSTRQASGGYTF. CDR3 coding DNA: TGTGCCAGCAGCACCAGACAGGCAAGTGGGGGCTACACCTTC.

The rearrangement uses TRBV30 and TRBJ2-2, with unresolved D. This CDR3 spans 13 amino acids. The germline V and J ends were trimmed by 0 bases and 3 bases, with 5 bases remaining between them. In germline, CDR1 is GTSNPN, CDR2 SVGIG (reference sequence). CDR3 in amino acids: CAWSVQYTGELFF. The CDR3 bases are TGTGCCTGGAGTGTACAGTACACCGGGGAGCTGTTTTTT.

This clone has just one count. V usage is TRBV29-1 and J usage is TRBJ1-6; TRBD1 agrees at 7 bases. In germline, CDR1 is SQVTM, CDR2 ANQGSEA. CDR3 length: 13 amino acids. With V trimmed by 4 bases and J by 5 bases, 2 bases remained unmatched. CDR3 nucleotide sequence: TGCAGCGTTGGACAGGGTAATAATTCACCCCTCCACTTT. This translates into CSVGQGNNSPLHF.

The genes are TRBV2 and TRBJ1-1, with D uncertain. Per germline, CDR1 SNHLY and CDR2 FYNNEI. CDR3 size: 13 residues. The ends were cut back, 7 bases at V and 5 bases at J, with 14 bases in the middle. The DNA of the CDR3 is TGTGCCAGCACCCGAGCGGAAGGGACTGAAGCTTTCTTT. Translating gives CASTRAEGTEAFF. The full variable domain, with the rest looked up from reference TRBV2 and TRBJ1-1, is EPEVTQTPSHQVTQMGQEVILRCVPISNHLYFYWYRQILGQKVEFLVSFYNNEISEKSEIFDDQFSVERPDGSNFTLKIRSTKLEDSAMYFCASTRAEGTEAFFGQGTRLTVV.

There are a few counts of this clone. This rearrangement joins TRBV27 to TRBJ1-1, with D perhaps TRBD1 (6 bases). V lost 9 bases and J lost 3, with 14 bases in between. This CDR3 comprises 13 residues. The germline V gene has CDR1 MNHEY and CDR2 SMNVEV (reference sequence). CDR3: CASRAGAYTEAFF. In nucleotides, the CDR3 is TGTGCCAGTAGAGCGGGGGCGTACACTGAAGCTTTCTTT.

V usage is TRBV27 and J usage is TRBJ2-7, with 9 bases identical to TRBD1. With V trimmed by 4 bases and J by 4 bases, 2 bases remained unmatched. The CDR3 is 13 amino acids. Per the germline V gene, CDR1 is MNHEY and CDR2 is SMNVEV (reference sequence). This chain's CDR3 is CASSSGQGYEQYF. CDR3 sequence (DNA): TGTGCCAGCAGTTCGGGACAGGGTTACGAGCAGTACTTC.

The chain links TRBV27 to TRBJ1-2; a weak D match, TRBD1 (5 bases). Between the trimmed V and J ends, which lost 6 bases and 7 bases, there was a span of 12 bases. Germline V gene sequence: CDR1 MNHEY, CDR2 SMNVEV (reference sequence). The CDR3 covers 12 residues. In DNA form, the CDR3 reads TGTGCCAGCAGGACAGAGGGATTTGGCTACACCTTC. Protein: CASRTEGFGYTF.

About this clone: This sample also contains other DNA sequences that code for the same CDR3. This chain links TRBV25-1 with TRBJ2-7, with D hard to call. Germline V gene data show CDR1 as MGHDK and CDR2 as SYGVNS. This CDR3 is 13 amino acids long. With 4 bases removed from V and 1 base from J, the gap between germline ends came to 8 bases. The CDR3, as DNA: TGTGCCAGCAGTGTCGGCGGATCCTACGAGCAGTACTTC. It is translated as CASSVGGSYEQYF.